These 5 T cell receptor beta chains were all obtained from the same sample, sequenced in a study of human T cells and chemical hapten exposure. Someone pulled total RNA out of unfractionated whole blood. One entry per CDR3 protein, called by TCRdb with MiXCR from the 5' RACE reads. The sample gives roughly 110,000 distinct CDR3 sequences, 15% to 20% of which show up once; around 2.8% is in the top ten. Source of these receptors: a human donor in good health.

CDR3 amino acids: CSAKDRGYGYTF. The CDR3 region has the DNA TGCAGTGCTAAGGACAGGGGCTATGGCTACACCTTC. The chain has TRBV20-1 and TRBJ1-2; 9 bases line up with TRBD1. The length of the CDR3 is 12 residues. Per the germline V gene, CDR1 is DFQATT and CDR2 is SNEGSKA (reference sequence). V gave up 4 bases and J gave up 4 bases; unmatched junction bases: 1.

This clonotype was counted between two and nine times. The chain joins TRBV6-5 to TRBJ1-4; 8 bases line up with TRBD1. The ends lost 5 bases at V and 0 bases at J; junction bases unmatched: 5. CDR1 MNHEY and CDR2 SVGAGI come from the germline V gene. The CDR3 has 16 amino acids. CDR3: CASSATGVTTNEKLFF. DNA of the CDR3: TGTGCCAGCAGTGCGACAGGGGTGACAACTAATGAAAAACTGTTTTTT.

Comments on this clonotype: A read error may account for a junction end that differs from germline. The chain uses TRBV5-8 and TRBJ2-4; D may be TRBD2 (7 bases). The CDR3 sequence is 13 residues long. Per germline, CDR1 SGHTS and CDR2 YDEGEE. The CDR3 here is CASSLAGQWGGLF. CDR3 nucleotides: TGTGCCAGCAGCTTGGCCGGACAGTGGGGGGGACTCTTC. Complete variable domain (other parts from reference TRBV5-8 and TRBJ2-4): EAGVTQSPTHLIKTRGQQATLRCSPISGHTSVYWYQQALGLGLQFLLWYDEGEERNRGNFPPRFSGRQFPNYSSELNVNALELEDSALYLCASSLAGQWGGLFGAGTRLSVL.

This chain connects TRBV10-3 to TRBJ2-7, with 7 bases fitting TRBD2. Germline V gene data show CDR1 as ENHRY and CDR2 as SYGVKD. V lost 10 bases and J lost 6; bases outside the gene matches: 9. The CDR3 is 12 amino acids. CDR3 in DNA: TGTGCCAGCGGACTAGGATCTTCCGAGCAGTACTTC. Protein sequence: CASGLGSSEQYF.

A few counts support this clonotype. The rearrangement joins TRBV10-1 to TRBJ2-7; D call uncertain. The V gene lost 6 bases and the J gene lost 6 bases, with 12 bases spanning the gap. Germline CDR1 is WNHNN and CDR2 is SYGVQD (reference sequence). The CDR3 contains 12 residues. The CDR3 region is CASRAPTGEQYF. The CDR3 DNA reads TGCGCCAGCAGGGCCCCCACGGGCGAGCAGTACTTC.